This note documents a single T cell receptor beta chain sequence. The target antigen is unknown. This specimen comes from a study of T cell responses to AZD1222 COVID-19 vaccine. V lost 7 bases and J 2 bases, leaving 18 bases between the germline ends. The CDR3 has 15 residues. Germline CDR1 is SQVTM and CDR2 is ANQGSEA. Study-wide points: Epitopes outside B.1.351 and B.1.1.7 mutated regions reportedly drew nearly half of spike TCRs. An increase in Spike-specific TCR breadth and depth was observed after two AZD1222 doses. Females made up more of the donors, who were largely white British, and clonal diversity may have come out too low.

Repertoires were generated with immunoSEQ multiplex PCR, while TCRdb's copy carries only in-frame clones and drops some. In the table there are 130,000 to 150,000 clones, around 90% of which are singletons. This material consisted of peripheral blood, taken on day 0 of AZD1222 vaccination. This chain joins TRBV29-1 and TRBJ1-3, with D possibly TRBD1 on 5 matching bases. This receptor was identified in an adult in good health. The chain's CDR3 is CSAEFGAETGNTIYF. The CDR3, as DNA: TGCAGCGCCGAATTTGGGGCTGAAACTGGAAACACCATATATTTT.